Following are 17 T cell receptor beta chains from one sample sequenced in a study of regulatory T cells in long-lasting Graves disease. Libraries of TCR beta came from iRepertoire HTBI primers plus Arm-PCR of CDR3 regions. TCRdb re-called the multiplex PCR reads with MiXCR, one entry per CDR3 protein. There are around 360,000 distinct CDR3 sequences in the sample; about 16% occur only once, and about 19% lies in the top ten. Time point given: newly diagnosed GD, antithyroid drugs for less than 3 months. Researchers made the TCR library from RNA that was extracted from PBMCs. These sequences were also reported in another study, on T cells in Graves' hyperthyroidism and ophthalmopathy.

Source: peripheral blood mononuclear cells (PBMCs), taken at new diagnosis, from a patient treated with antithyroid drugs. These TCRs come from a woman aged 18-30 years with Graves disease.

This clonotype was counted ten times or more. This chain connects TRBV2 to TRBJ1-6; tentative D call: TRBD1 (6 bases). The CDR3 has 15 amino acids. Per germline, CDR1 SNHLY and CDR2 FYNNEI. Trimming removed 6 bases at V and 13 bases at J, with 22 bases between. The CDR3 DNA reads TGTGCCAGCAGCGTTGGCAGGGGCCCCGAGAATCCCCTCCACTTT. Translating gives CASSVGRGPENPLHF.

Concerning this clonotype: This likely stems from a read error, as it lies one base from a far larger clone. The V and J genes are TRBV12-3 or TRBV12-4 and TRBJ2-3; perhaps D is TRBD1 or TRBD2 (6 bases each). The CDR3 has 15 amino acids. The CDR3 coding sequence is TGTGCCACCAGTGGGAAACAGGGAGGCGGAGATACGCAGTATTTT. This codes for CATSGKQGGGDTQYF.

This clonotype was picked up a small number of times. The chain recombines TRBV6-1 with TRBJ2-3; D might be TRBD2 (5 bases). The CDR3 length is 13 residues. Trimming took 10 bases from V and 1 from J, leaving 12 bases between them. Germline V lookup: CDR1 MNHNS, CDR2 SASEGT. This CDR3 reads CATTLAGTDTQYF. CDR3 sequence (DNA): TGTGCCACCACTCTAGCCGGCACAGATACGCAGTATTTT.

This chain uses TRBV6-2 or TRBV6-3 with TRBJ2-7, with 9 bases identical to TRBD1. Germline loops: CDR1 MNHEY, CDR2 SVGEGT. Trimming cost V 4 bases and J 7 bases; bases outside gene matches: 5. The CDR3 is made up of 13 amino acids. CDR3 sequence (DNA): TGTGCCAGCAGTTTACAGGGGGCCCAGGAGCAGTACTTC. Translated, it gives CASSLQGAQEQYF.

This clonotype was recorded many times. This chain links TRBV11-2 with TRBJ2-6; 9 nucleotides agree with TRBD2. V was pared by 8 bases and J by 4 bases, with 24 bases of the junction left unmatched. The CDR3 has 21 amino acids. Per germline, CDR1 SGHAT and CDR2 FQNNGV. The chain's CDR3 is CASDGRRASGVLASGANVLTF. Written as DNA, the CDR3 is TGTGCCAGCGACGGAAGACGGGCTAGCGGGGTATTAGCTTCAGGGGCCAACGTCCTGACTTTC.

This clonotype was observed many times. The V and J genes are TRBV7-3 and TRBJ2-1; no firm D call. Trimming pared 7 bases from V and 7 bases from J, leaving 5 bases between. Germline lookup yields CDR1 SGHTA and CDR2 FQGTGA. The CDR3 length is 10 residues. The CDR3 DNA reads TGTGCCAGCATCCTTAATGAGCAGTTCTTC. Its translation: CASILNEQFF.

A remark on this clonotype: A much more abundant neighbour one base away suggests this may be a read error. V usage is TRBV5-1 and J usage is TRBJ1-1; D may be TRBD1 (5 bases). CDR3 size: 13 residues. The V gene's germline CDR1 is SGHRS and CDR2 YFSETQ. As DNA, the CDR3 is TGCGCCAGCAGCTTGGAGGGGCTTTCGGAAGCTGTCTTT. It is translated as CASSLEGLSEAVF. The entire variable domain, with the rest obtained from reference TRBV5-1 and TRBJ1-1, is as follows: KAGVTQTPRYLIKTRGQQVTLSCSPISGHRSVSWYQQTPGQGLQFLFEYFSETQRNKGNFPGRFSGRQFSNSRSEMNVSTLELGDSALYLCASSLEGLSEAVFGQGTRLTVV.

This clonotype was picked up many times. The chain uses TRBV20-1 and TRBJ1-5, with D possibly matching TRBD1 (6 bases). CDR1 is DFQATT, CDR2 SNEGSKA, per germline (reference sequence). Trimming removed 5 bases from V and 7 bases from J, with 15 bases in between. The CDR3 is 13 residues long. The CDR3 sequence: CSAAQGGYQPQHF. CDR3 coding DNA: TGCAGTGCTGCACAGGGAGGTTACCAGCCCCAGCATTTT.

This clonotype was observed many times. V and J are TRBV7-8 and TRBJ1-6, with a tentative D call TRBD1 (6 bases). Germline CDR1 is SGHVS and CDR2 is FQNEAQ. Between the trimmed V and J ends, which lost 1 base and 10 bases, there was a span of 11 bases. This CDR3 has 14 residues. The CDR3 loop is CASSLERGVSPLHF. CDR3 nucleotides: TGTGCCAGCAGCTTAGAAAGGGGGGTATCACCCCTCCACTTT. The variable domain in full, completed from reference TRBV7-8 and TRBJ1-6, reads GAGVSQSPRYKVAKRGQDVALRCDPISGHVSLFWYQQALGQGPEFLTYFQNEAQLDKSGLPSDRFFAERPEGSVSTLKIQRTQQEDSAVYLCASSLERGVSPLHFGNGTRLTVT.

V gene TRBV6-1 combines with J gene TRBJ1-1; TRBD1 might be the D (5 bases). This CDR3 contains 15 residues. The V gene lost 3 bases and the J gene lost 6 bases, with 17 bases spanning the gap. Germline V gene lookup returns CDR1 MNHNS and CDR2 SASEGT. The CDR3 DNA sequence: TGTGCCAGCAGTGAGACCTGGACACTGATCCCTGAAGCTTTCTTT. Protein: CASSETWTLIPEAFF.

This clonotype was counted many times. The chain is built from TRBV11-2 and TRBJ1-5; D unclear. Trimming removed 3 bases from V and 7 bases from J, with 10 bases in between. This CDR3 spans 13 amino acids. Germline V CDR1 and CDR2: SGHAT, FQNNGV. The CDR3: CASSFGIKQPQHF. CDR3 DNA: TGTGCCAGCAGCTTCGGCATAAAACAGCCCCAGCATTTT.

This clonotype was recorded many times. The chain combines TRBV20-1 with TRBJ2-7, with D perhaps matching TRBD1 (5 bases). This CDR3 spans 13 amino acids. The germline CDR1 and CDR2 sequences are DFQATT and SNEGSKA (reference sequence). Trimming removed 3 bases at V and 1 base at J, with 10 bases between. DNA of the CDR3: TGCAGTGCTAGGCAGGGCAGTTCCTACGAGCAGTACTTC. As protein: CSARQGSSYEQYF.

This clonotype was detected ten times or more. This sequence joins TRBV30 and TRBJ1-4, with D hard to call. Germline V CDR1 and CDR2: GTSNPN, SVGIG (reference sequence). This CDR3 comprises 13 residues. The germline V and J ends were trimmed by 2 bases and 7 bases, with 11 bases remaining between them. The CDR3 protein is CAWSTQRAEKLFF. In DNA form, the CDR3 reads TGTGCCTGGAGTACACAGCGGGCTGAAAAACTGTTTTTT. The variable domain in full, completed from reference TRBV30 and TRBJ1-4, reads SQTIHQWPATLVQPVGSPLSLECTVEGTSNPNLYWYRQAAGRGLQLLFYSVGIGQISSEVPQNLSASRPQDRQFILSSKKLLLSDSGFYLCAWSTQRAEKLFFGSGTQLSVL.

This clonotype was counted a few times. The rearrangement joins TRBV18 to TRBJ1-3; possible D gene TRBD1, 6 bases. Germline V gives CDR1 KGHSH, CDR2 LQKENI. CDR3 size: 17 residues. With 1 base removed from V and 2 bases from J, the gap between germline ends came to 15 bases. Here the CDR3 DNA reads TGTGCCAGCTCACCACTGGACAGTGTGGCGACTGGAAACACCATATATTTT. It is translated as CASSPLDSVATGNTIYF.

This clonotype occurred many times. V is TRBV27 and J is TRBJ2-2; tentative D call: TRBD1 (5 bases). The CDR3 length is 16 residues. V was shortened by 2 bases and J by 2 bases, with 12 bases between the two germline ends. Germline V CDR1 and CDR2: MNHEY, SMNVEV (reference sequence). The CDR3 bases are TGTGCCAGCAGTTTACTGCGACAGAGTAACACCGGGGAGCTGTTTTTT. Its protein is CASSLLRQSNTGELFF.

The chain couples TRBV29-1 to TRBJ1-2; 7 positions agree with TRBD1. Trimming cost V 6 bases and J 5 bases; bases outside gene matches: 6. This CDR3 region has 12 residues. CDR1 SQVTM and CDR2 ANQGSEA come from the germline V gene. DNA for the CDR3: TGCAGCGTCGCCGGGACAGCGTATGGCTACACCTTC. Translated, it gives CSVAGTAYGYTF.

The rearrangement joins TRBV9 to TRBJ2-5; the D gene is possibly TRBD1 (5 bases). V was clipped by 1 base and J by 4 bases, with 17 bases between them. The CDR3 has 16 amino acids. Germline-derived CDR1 and CDR2 are SGDLS and YYNGEE. Written as DNA, the CDR3 is TGTGCCAGCAGCGTAATGTCAGGGCGTATGGGAGAGACCCAGTACTTC. Translated, it gives CASSVMSGRMGETQYF.